This passage covers 24 T cell receptor beta chains from one sample sequenced in a study of circulating tumor DNA in untreated peripheral T-cell lymphoma (dated by TCRdb to the early 2020s). The library was obtained by the immunoSEQ multiplex PCR assay. Here the immuneACCESS table is served through TCRdb, limited to in-frame sequences with V and J called. Missing clones are a known gap in these copies; in checked studies unresolved V genes cover under half, and the rest lacks a known reason. The sample table holds thousands of clones, of which less than 90% were seen once. The top ten clones comprise 20% to 30% of the sample. Sequencing was performed on cell-free DNA from blood serum. These receptors all come from a human donor with peripheral T-cell lymphoma.

This clone came up once. This CDR3 is CASRATSGSGDEQYF. CDR3 nucleotides: TGTGCCAGCAGGGCTACTAGCGGGAGTGGGGACGAGCAGTACTTC. The V and J genes are TRBV2 and TRBJ2-7; 11 bases align to TRBD2. This CDR3 is built from 15 residues. Germline V CDR1 and CDR2: SNHLY, FYNNEI. With 6 bases clipped from V and 5 bases from J, the junction kept 9 bases outside the gene matches.

The chain links TRBV14 to TRBJ2-5, with D tentatively TRBD2 (6 bases). Germline V gene data show CDR1 as SGHDN and CDR2 as FVKESK. Between the trimmed V and J ends, which lost 0 bases and 0 bases, there was a span of 17 bases. CDR3 length: 18 residues. The DNA for the CDR3 is TGTGCCAGCAGCCAAGAGAACGAAGGCGGGGCCTACCAAGAGACCCAGTACTTC. Translation gives CASSQENEGGAYQETQYF.

CDR3 nucleotide sequence: TGTGCCAGCAGCAAGACAGGGGGCCGGACCGGGGAGCTGTTTTTT. It yields the protein CASSKTGGRTGELFF. The genes are TRBV6-1 and TRBJ2-2; 10 nucleotides match TRBD1. Germline values: CDR1 MNHNS, CDR2 SASEGT. V shed 6 bases and J 5 bases; nucleotides not matched to a gene: 6. The CDR3 is 15 amino acids.

The rearrangement links TRBV7-8 to TRBJ2-7; weak D call: TRBD2 (6 bases). This CDR3 contains 14 residues. Germline V gene sequence: CDR1 SGHVS, CDR2 FQNEAQ. The V end was cut by 1 base, the J end by 0 bases, with 7 bases between. CDR3 DNA: TGTGCCAGCAGCTTAGGGACTACCTCCTACGAGCAGTACTTC. As protein: CASSLGTTSYEQYF.

The chain carries TRBV5-1 and TRBJ2-7; D is uncertain. This CDR3 is 13 amino acids long. Trimming stripped 4 bases from V and 0 bases from J, with 8 bases between. Germline V lookup: CDR1 SGHRS, CDR2 YFSETQ. For the CDR3, the DNA is TGCGCCAGCAGCCCGACAACCTCCTACGAGCAGTACTTC. This translates into CASSPTTSYEQYF. Together with reference TRBV5-1 and TRBJ2-7, the CDR3 gives the full variable domain: KAGVTQTPRYLIKTRGQQVTLSCSPISGHRSVSWYQQTPGQGLQFLFEYFSETQRNKGNFPGRFSGRQFSNSRSEMNVSTLELGDSALYLCASSPTTSYEQYFGPGTRLTVT.

V is TRBV5-3 and J is TRBJ2-7; the D is unclear. TRBV5-3 is an ORF, with its function uncertain. This CDR3 region has 11 residues. The V gene lost 4 bases and the J gene lost 1 base, with 3 bases spanning the gap. As DNA, the CDR3 is TGTGCCAGAAGCCTGTCCTACGAGCAGTACTTC. It is translated as CARSLSYEQYF.

The chain recombines TRBV4-3 with TRBJ1-1, with D uncertain. The CDR3 is 14 amino acids. From germline, CDR1 is LGHNA and CDR2 YSLEER. Trimming cost V 1 base and J 5 bases, with 11 bases left between them. CDR3 protein: CASSQAKARTEAFF. The CDR3, as DNA: TGCGCCAGCAGCCAAGCAAAGGCGCGGACTGAAGCTTTCTTT.

This chain connects TRBV6-5 to TRBJ1-1; D is unresolved. The CDR3 consists of 12 residues. V lost 4 bases, J lost 5 bases, and 8 bases lay in between. Germline V gives CDR1 MNHEY, CDR2 SVGAGI. This CDR3 reads CASSFGGTEAFF. CDR3 bases: TGTGCCAGCAGTTTCGGAGGTACTGAAGCTTTCTTT.

The chain carries TRBV29-1 and TRBJ2-4; tentative D call: TRBD1 (5 bases). The germline V gene has CDR1 SQVTM and CDR2 ANQGSEA. V was trimmed by 5 bases and J by 3 bases, leaving 11 bases between them. This CDR3 is 13 amino acids long. In DNA form, the CDR3 reads TGCAGCGTTTATGGACATGACAAAAACATTCAGTACTTC. It codes for CSVYGHDKNIQYF.

This chain uses TRBV19 with TRBJ1-5; D uncertain. V dropped 3 bases and J dropped 2 bases, with 11 bases sitting between them. CDR1 is LNHDA, CDR2 SQIVND, per germline (reference sequence). This CDR3 has 15 residues. CDR3 DNA: TGTGCCAGTAGTATTTGGGCAGGAGGCAATCAGCCCCAGCATTTT. Residues: CASSIWAGGNQPQHF.

The genes are TRBV7-6 and TRBJ2-1, with 9 nucleotides matching TRBD1. CDR1 SGHVS and CDR2 FNYEAQ come from the germline V gene. CDR3 length: 17 residues. V dropped 5 bases and J dropped 6; count of bases not matched to a gene: 14. In nucleotides, the CDR3 is TGTGCCAGCAGCGCTTTAGGGGGACAGGGAGGAGGCAATGAGCAGTTCTTC. Its protein is CASSALGGQGGGNEQFF.

V usage is TRBV4-1 and J usage is TRBJ2-7; the D gene could be TRBD1 or TRBD2 (6 bases each). Germline V gene sequence: CDR1 MGHRA, CDR2 YSYEKL. V dropped 1 base and J dropped 4 bases, with 17 bases sitting between them. The CDR3 sequence is 16 residues long. The CDR3 spells CASSQVEGGPFYEQYF. The DNA for the CDR3 is TGCGCCAGCAGCCAAGTGGAGGGGGGTCCCTTTTACGAGCAGTACTTC.

The chain employs TRBV15 and TRBJ2-1; no definite D call. The CDR3 runs 15 residues. Between the trimmed V and J ends, which lost 3 bases and 1 base, there was a span of 10 bases. Per germline, CDR1 LNHNV and CDR2 YYDKDF (reference sequence). As DNA, the CDR3 is TGTGCCACCAGCAGCAGCCCAGGTTCCTACAATGAGCAGTTCTTC. Amino acid sequence: CATSSSPGSYNEQFF.

The V and J genes are TRBV28 and TRBJ1-5; TRBD1 aligns across 8 bases. The CDR3 is 17 amino acids. Germline trimming cut 4 bases from V and 4 bases from J; bases unmatched to any gene: 12. The V gene's germline CDR1 is MDHEN and CDR2 SYDVKM. CDR3 in DNA: TGTGCCAGCAGTTCCCGGACAGGGCCGGTTCGGAATCAGCCCCAGCATTTT. This encodes CASSSRTGPVRNQPQHF.

The chain uses TRBV5-4 and TRBJ1-2; unclear D gene. The V end was cut by 0 bases, the J end by 4 bases, with 16 bases between. The germline V gene encodes CDR1 SGHNT and CDR2 YYREEE (reference sequence). This CDR3 spans 16 amino acids. This CDR3 reads CASSLAAEKHIYGYTF. As DNA, the CDR3 is TGTGCCAGCAGCTTGGCCGCGGAAAAACACATCTATGGCTACACCTTC.

J is TRBJ1-1 and V is TRBV9, with D perhaps matching TRBD1 (6 bases). Germline V gene lookup returns CDR1 SGDLS and CDR2 YYNGEE. There are 17 residues in the CDR3. V lost 0 bases and J lost 7, with 22 bases in between. The CDR3 is CASSVDRGGDSQLEAFF. CDR3 nucleotide sequence: TGTGCCAGCAGCGTAGATAGGGGGGGCGATTCACAACTTGAAGCTTTCTTT.

The DNA of the CDR3 is TGTGCCAGCAGCATACTAACAGGGATGGGTTGGGAAAAACTGTTTTTT. This translates into CASSILTGMGWEKLFF. The rearrangement links TRBV7-2 to TRBJ1-4, with TRBD1 as a possible D gene (6 bases). V was cut by 5 bases and J by 8 bases, with 21 bases left in between. This CDR3 spans 16 amino acids. Germline loops: CDR1 SGHTA, CDR2 FQGNSA.

The count of this clone is one. The chain couples TRBV6-1 to TRBJ2-3, with D possibly being TRBD2 (6 bases). Germline assignment: CDR1 MNHNS and CDR2 SASEGT. Trimming left V 5 bases short and J 7 bases short, with 13 bases between. This CDR3 comprises 13 residues. The CDR3 loop reads CASSSGTHNTQYF. CDR3 sequence (DNA): TGTGCCAGCAGTTCCGGGACTCATAATACGCAGTATTTT.

V gene TRBV18 combines with J gene TRBJ2-3; D possibly corresponds to TRBD2 (6 bases). In germline, CDR1 is KGHSH, CDR2 LQKENI. V lost 2 bases to trimming and J lost 3 bases, with 9 bases between them. The CDR3 totals 14 residues. CDR3 amino acids: CASSPGLTTDTQYF. The CDR3 nucleotides read TGTGCCAGCTCACCAGGACTAACTACAGATACGCAGTATTTT.

J is TRBJ2-1 and V is TRBV7-9; D possibly matches TRBD1 or TRBD2 (6 bases each). The CDR3 extends over 15 amino acids. Trimming cost V 4 bases and J 6 bases, with 16 bases left between them. CDR1 is SEHNR and CDR2 is FQNEAQ in the germline V gene (reference sequence). The CDR3 nucleotides are TGTGCCAGCAGCTCAGGAGGGGGGCTGGGCAATGAGCAGTTCTTC. It translates to CASSSGGGLGNEQFF.

The chain recombines TRBV5-3 with TRBJ2-7, with TRBD2 matching over 9 bases. TRBV5-3 is an ORF, and what it does is uncertain. Trimming removed 3 bases from V and 0 bases from J; junction bases left unmatched: 1. The CDR3 length is 14 residues. CDR3 in amino acids: CARSCSGSSYEQYF. CDR3 DNA sequence: TGTGCCAGAAGCTGTAGCGGGAGCTCCTACGAGCAGTACTTC.

With respect to this clone: One end of the junction fails to match germline, which may point to a read error. V usage is TRBV5-1 and J usage is TRBJ1-3; D gene uncertain. Per germline, CDR1 SGHRS and CDR2 YFSETQ. The CDR3 covers 15 residues. Written as DNA, the CDR3 is TGCGCCAGCAGCAGAAGTGACGGAACTGGAACCACCATATATTTT. This encodes CASSRSDGTGTTIYF.

The chain combines TRBV18 with TRBJ1-3, with 10 bases aligning to TRBD1. This CDR3 has 19 residues. After removal of 6 bases from V and 0 bases from J, the junction contained 14 bases not matched to a gene. Germline lookup yields CDR1 KGHSH and CDR2 LQKENI. The DNA for the CDR3 is TGTGCCAGCTCTCCCCGGGGACAGGGGCTGCTCCTCTCTGGAAACACCATATATTTT. It yields the protein CASSPRGQGLLLSGNTIYF. The full variable domain, in which reference TRBV18 and TRBJ1-3 provide the parts outside the CDR3, is NAGVMQNPRHLVRRRGQEARLRCSPMKGHSHVYWYRQLPEEGLKFMVYLQKENIIDESGMPKERFSAEFPKEGPSILRIQQVVRGDSAAYFCASSPRGQGLLLSGNTIYFGEGSWLTVV.

This clone was seen a single time. The chain employs TRBV11-3 and TRBJ2-7, with D possibly called TRBD1 or TRBD2 (6 bases each). This CDR3 is 15 amino acids long. Per germline, CDR1 SGHNT and CDR2 YENEEA. Trimming removed 5 bases at V and 3 bases at J, with 17 bases between. The CDR3 region is CASSQAGTSHYEQYF. As DNA, the CDR3 is TGTGCCAGCAGCCAGGCGGGGACAAGTCACTACGAGCAGTACTTC.